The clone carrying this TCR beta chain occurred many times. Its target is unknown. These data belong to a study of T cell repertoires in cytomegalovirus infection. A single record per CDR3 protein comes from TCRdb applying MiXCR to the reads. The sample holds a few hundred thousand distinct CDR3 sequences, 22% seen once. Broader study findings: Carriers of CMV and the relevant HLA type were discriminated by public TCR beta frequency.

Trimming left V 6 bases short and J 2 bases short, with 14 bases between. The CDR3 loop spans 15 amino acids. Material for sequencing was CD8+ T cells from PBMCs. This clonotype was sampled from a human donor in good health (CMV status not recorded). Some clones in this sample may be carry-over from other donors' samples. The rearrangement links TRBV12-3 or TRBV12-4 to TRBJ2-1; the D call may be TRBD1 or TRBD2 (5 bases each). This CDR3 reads CASRIGTSPYNEQFF. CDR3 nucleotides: TGTGCCAGCAGAATCGGGACCAGCCCCTACAATGAGCAGTTCTTC.